The rows below give T cell receptor beta chains drawn from one sample of a study of beta chain features in type 1 diabetes. Generated by immunoSEQ multiplex PCR, the TCRdb table keeps only in-frame clones and is missing some. The repertoire includes 300,000 to 350,000 clones, less than 9.5% of them detected once, and 0.44% sits in the top ten. Sequencing used central memory CD4+ T cells from blood. The receptors shown here come from a woman younger than 35 in good health. Each CDR3 is given with its conserved first and last residue. D genes are given only for firm matches. Not every row has a clone size; where given, it reads once, few, many or a size class.

V gene: TRBV5-1
J gene: TRBJ2-5
D gene: TRBD1
clone size: .
CDR3 DNA: TGCGCCAGCAGCTTGGTGACAGGGGGCATAGAGACCCAGTACTTC
CDR3 protein: CASSLVTGGIETQYF

V gene: TRBV23-1
J gene: TRBJ2-2
D gene: TRBD1
clone size: few
CDR3 DNA: TGCGCCAGCAGGCTCTTCTGGGACAGGGCGGACACCGGGGAGCTGTTTTTT
CDR3 protein: CASRLFWDRADTGELFF

V gene: TRBV9
J gene: TRBJ1-1
D gene: TRBD1
clone size: .
CDR3 DNA: TGTGCCAGCAGCGGCGACAGGGGGCGGAACACTGAAGCTTTCTTT
CDR3 protein: CASSGDRGRNTEAFF

V gene: TRBV10-3
J gene: TRBJ2-7
D gene: .
clone size: many
CDR3 DNA: TGTGCCATCAGGGCGGGAAGCGGAAAAGAGCAGTACTTC
CDR3 protein: CAIRAGSGKEQYF

V gene: TRBV6-5
J gene: TRBJ2-7
D gene: .
clone size: few
CDR3 DNA: TGTGCCAGCAGTTACGGACCCTCCCTCGAGCAGTACTTC
CDR3 protein: CASSYGPSLEQYF

V gene: TRBV7-2
J gene: TRBJ2-7
D gene: .
clone size: .
CDR3 DNA: TGTGCCAGCAGCATGACACCTTCCTACGAGCAGTACTTC
CDR3 protein: CASSMTPSYEQYF

V gene: TRBV29-1
J gene: TRBJ2-7
D gene: TRBD1
clone size: few
CDR3 DNA: TGCAGCGTTCTTAGACAGGGGGCGTACGAGCAGTACTTC
CDR3 protein: CSVLRQGAYEQYF

V gene: TRBV7-8
J gene: TRBJ1-3
D gene: .
clone size: many
CDR3 DNA: TGTGCCAGCAGCCGATCCCCGGGTCCCTCTGGAAACACCATATATTTT
CDR3 protein: CASSRSPGPSGNTIYF

V gene: TRBV7-9
J gene: TRBJ2-3
D gene: .
clone size: few
CDR3 DNA: TGTGCCAGCAGCTTAGGGGGGTATACCGGAGATACGCAGTATTTT
CDR3 protein: CASSLGGYTGDTQYF

V gene: TRBV6-6
J gene: TRBJ1-5
D gene: .
clone size: .
CDR3 DNA: TGTGCCAGCAGTTCACAGGGTTATCAGCCCCAGCATTTT
CDR3 protein: CASSSQGYQPQHF

V gene: TRBV2
J gene: TRBJ2-5
D gene: .
clone size: few
CDR3 DNA: TGTGCCAGCAGTGCCGGGAGTAATTATGAGACCCAGTACTTC
CDR3 protein: CASSAGSNYETQYF

V gene: TRBV28
J gene: TRBJ2-2
D gene: .
clone size: many
CDR3 DNA: TGTGCCAGCACCGTTAGGAACACCGGGGAGCTGTTTTTT
CDR3 protein: CASTVRNTGELFF

V gene: TRBV4-2
J gene: TRBJ2-5
D gene: .
clone size: few
CDR3 DNA: TGTGCCAGCAGCTTAGTGGCCTATGGAGAGACCCAGTACTTC
CDR3 protein: CASSLVAYGETQYF

V gene: TRBV6-5
J gene: TRBJ2-7
D gene: TRBD2
clone size: .
CDR3 DNA: TGTGCCAGCAGTTACACACTAGCGGGAGGCACCTACGAGCAGTACTTC
CDR3 protein: CASSYTLAGGTYEQYF

V gene: TRBV18
J gene: TRBJ2-3
D gene: .
clone size: .
CDR3 DNA: TGTGCCAGCTCCCCGAGGGATACGCAGTATTTT
CDR3 protein: CASSPRDTQYF

V gene: TRBV20-1
J gene: TRBJ2-7
D gene: .
clone size: .
CDR3 DNA: TGCAGCGCTAGTCCCAGGTACGAGCAGTACTTC
CDR3 protein: CSASPRYEQYF

V gene: TRBV11-2
J gene: TRBJ1-4
D gene: .
clone size: many
CDR3 DNA: TGTGCCGTCTCAGGGGATAATGAAAAACTGTTTTTT
CDR3 protein: CAVSGDNEKLFF

V gene: TRBV15
J gene: TRBJ2-1
D gene: .
clone size: many
CDR3 DNA: TGTGCCACCAGCTCGTACAATGAGCAGTTCTTC
CDR3 protein: CATSSYNEQFF

V gene: TRBV19
J gene: TRBJ2-1
D gene: TRBD2
clone size: .
CDR3 DNA: TGTGCCAGTAGTACCGGACTAGCGGGATCCAATGAGCAGTTCTTC
CDR3 protein: CASSTGLAGSNEQFF

V gene: TRBV9
J gene: TRBJ2-3
D gene: TRBD2
clone size: .
CDR3 DNA: TGTGCCAGCAGCGTAGCTGTAGCGGGGGTACCAGATACGCAGTATTTT
CDR3 protein: CASSVAVAGVPDTQYF

V gene: TRBV5-1
J gene: TRBJ2-1
D gene: TRBD2
clone size: .
CDR3 DNA: TGCGCCAGCGGGCCAGGGACTAGCAATAATGAGCAGTTCTTC
CDR3 protein: CASGPGTSNNEQFF

V gene: TRBV27
J gene: TRBJ1-5
D gene: .
clone size: .
CDR3 DNA: TGTGCCCCCTGGACCGTAGACAATCAGCCCCAGCATTTT
CDR3 protein: CAPWTVDNQPQHF

V gene: TRBV28
J gene: TRBJ1-4
D gene: .
clone size: few
CDR3 DNA: TGTGCCAGCACAAACCGCCTTCTTAATGAAAAACTGTTTTTT
CDR3 protein: CASTNRLLNEKLFF

V gene: TRBV25-1
J gene: TRBJ2-3
D gene: .
clone size: .
CDR3 DNA: TGTGCCAGCAGTGACACGTCTTCGGGAGAAGACGCAGATACGCAGTATTTT
CDR3 protein: CASSDTSSGEDADTQYF

V gene: TRBV6-6
J gene: TRBJ2-5
D gene: TRBD2
clone size: .
CDR3 DNA: TGTGCCAGCAGAAGACGACTAGCGGGAGATGAGACCCAGTACTTC
CDR3 protein: CASRRRLAGDETQYF

V gene: TRBV29-1
J gene: TRBJ1-5
D gene: .
clone size: few
CDR3 DNA: TGCAGCGTTGAAGGCCCTCATGGGGCCCAGCATTTT
CDR3 protein: CSVEGPHGAQHF

V gene: TRBV7-2
J gene: TRBJ2-1
D gene: TRBD2
clone size: .
CDR3 DNA: TGTGCCAGCAGCTTACAAAGCGGGAGGACGTACAATGAGCAGTTCTTC
CDR3 protein: CASSLQSGRTYNEQFF

V gene: TRBV25-1
J gene: TRBJ2-7
D gene: .
clone size: .
CDR3 DNA: TGTGCCAGCAGTGAATGGCTAGCACCGAAAACCGTCCGGCAGTACTTC
CDR3 protein: CASSEWLAPKTVRQYF

V gene: TRBV2
J gene: TRBJ1-1
D gene: .
clone size: .
CDR3 DNA: TGTGCCAGTTCTTGGAGGAACACTGAAGCTTTCTTT
CDR3 protein: CASSWRNTEAFF

V gene: TRBV6-1
J gene: TRBJ2-3
D gene: .
clone size: few
CDR3 DNA: TGTGCCAGCAGTGTAATGGACGGAGATACGCAGTATTTT
CDR3 protein: CASSVMDGDTQYF

V gene: TRBV27
J gene: TRBJ1-1
D gene: .
clone size: many
CDR3 DNA: TGTGCCAGCAGCCCTCGAGAGCGGAACACTGAAGCTTTCTTT
CDR3 protein: CASSPRERNTEAFF

V gene: TRBV2
J gene: TRBJ2-5
D gene: .
clone size: .
CDR3 DNA: TGTGCCAGCTCCGACCAGACCCAGTACTTC
CDR3 protein: CASSDQTQYF